The clone carrying this TCR beta chain was counted between two and nine times. A much larger clone is a single base away; this may be a read error. The junction had 14 bases not matched to a gene; V was cut back by 5 bases and J by 8 bases. Germline values: CDR1 SQVTM, CDR2 ANQGSEA. The CDR3 sequence is 15 residues long. This specimen comes from a study of molecular identifiers for immune sequencing clone quantification. TCRdb redid the calling of the PCR reads with MiXCR, one entry per CDR3 protein. The sample carries about 640,000 distinct CDR3 sequences, around 20% recorded once. Libraries of naive CD8 cells were prepared from 20,000 to 1,000,000 sorted cells using 10%, 30% or 50% RNA.

This chain links TRBV29-1 with TRBJ2-1; TRBD2 aligns across 8 bases. The TCR comes from a human donor in good health. Some libraries in this study had Jurkat cell RNA spiked in. The sequencing sample was made of naive CD8+ T cells from blood, with Jurkat cell RNA spiked in. Sample subset: FACS-sorted CD8+CD4-CCR7+CD45RA+ naive T cells. CDR3 region: CSVLLRLAQGDEQFF. The CDR3, as DNA: TGCAGCGTTCTCCTGAGACTAGCGCAGGGCGATGAGCAGTTCTTC.